Detailed here is one T cell receptor beta chain. Antigen: not known. These data come from a study of T cell responses to AZD1222 COVID-19 vaccine. Sequencing used immunoSEQ multiplex PCR; TCRdb keeps in-frame clones, though not all of them. Among more than 150,000 clones listed, just under 90% were seen once. Study-level findings and limits: Dominant CD4 TCR responses targeted spike regions 160-218 and 743-854. Unmutated regions of variants are reportedly targeted by nearly half of spike-specific TCRs.

The sequence was collected from an adult in good health. This material consisted of peripheral blood, taken on day 0 of AZD1222 vaccination.

DNA of the CDR3: TGTGCCAGCAGTTTGCGGGGGACTGGGGCCAACGTCCTGACTTTC. Translated: CASSLRGTGANVLTF. This chain links TRBV27 with TRBJ2-6, with 7 bases fitting TRBD2. The germline V gene encodes CDR1 MNHEY and CDR2 SMNVEV (reference sequence). This CDR3 contains 15 residues. J was trimmed by 2 bases and V by 3 bases; bases with no gene match: 1.